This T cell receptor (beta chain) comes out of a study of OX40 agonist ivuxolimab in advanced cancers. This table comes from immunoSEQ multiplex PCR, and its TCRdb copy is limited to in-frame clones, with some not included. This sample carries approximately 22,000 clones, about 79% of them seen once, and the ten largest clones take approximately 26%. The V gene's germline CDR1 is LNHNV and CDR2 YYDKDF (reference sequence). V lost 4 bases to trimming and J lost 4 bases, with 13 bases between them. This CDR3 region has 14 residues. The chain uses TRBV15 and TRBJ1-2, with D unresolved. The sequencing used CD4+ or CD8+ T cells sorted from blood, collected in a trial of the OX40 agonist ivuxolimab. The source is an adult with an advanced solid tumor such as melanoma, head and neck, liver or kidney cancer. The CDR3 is CATSTRTDIYGYTF. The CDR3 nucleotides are TGTGCCACCAGCACGAGGACGGATATCTATGGCTACACCTTC.